The clone carrying this T cell receptor (beta chain) was seen once. The antigen is unknown. The data derive from a study of T cell responses to AZD1222 COVID-19 vaccine. General study findings and limits: Nearly half of the spike-specific TCRs reportedly recognize variant regions that carry no mutations. Donors were mostly white British, more females; clonal diversity possibly underestimated. Baseline seropositivity characterized only 5 to 7 AZD1222 recipients.

Clones were read by immunoSEQ multiplex PCR, and TCRdb kept only the in-frame ones, dropping some. The repertoire holds 120,000 to 150,000 clones, with 90% to 95% as singletons. This CDR3 is built from 14 residues. The germline V gene encodes CDR1 SNHLY and CDR2 FYNNEI. Trimming took 6 bases from V and 0 from J, leaving 6 bases between them. The chain carries TRBV2 and TRBJ1-6; no firm D call. Sequenced here: peripheral blood, sampled on day 0 of AZD1222 vaccination. This receptor was identified in an adult in good health. CDR3 in amino acids: CASRASSYNSPLHF. CDR3 bases: TGTGCCAGCAGGGCGAGCTCCTATAATTCACCCCTCCACTTT.